This T cell receptor (beta chain) was obtained from a study of PD-1 blockade in classical Hodgkin lymphoma. Study-wide results and caveats: Whereas CD4+ TCR diversity had risen significantly by C4D1, CD8+ TCR diversity had not. According to reports, newly diagnosed patients had lower baseline TCR diversity than healthy donors, and relapsed/refractory patients had lower baseline TCR diversity still.

Germline values: CDR1 SGHNT, CDR2 YYREEE (reference sequence). The V end lost 4 bases, the J end lost 5 bases, and 13 bases lay between the germline ends. CDR3 size: 14 residues. Turning to this clone: Its target is unknown.

Every patient was affected by relapse after autologous stem cell transplantation, while exposure to brentuximab vedotin was not uniform. TCRdb's copy holds only in-frame clones and misses some; the assay was immunoSEQ multiplex PCR. The sample carries around 45,000 clones, approximately 70% recorded once. The sequencing used peripheral blood mononuclear cells (PBMCs), collected before the second cycle of nivolumab. The chain is built from TRBV5-4 and TRBJ1-5; a possible D gene is TRBD1 (5 bases). This TCR was recovered from a human donor with classical Hodgkin lymphoma. The CDR3 DNA follows: TGTGCCAGCAGCAGAGGGGTAGAAGATCAGCCCCAGCATTTT. Its protein is CASSRGVEDQPQHF.